This T cell receptor beta chain was observed in a study of graft-versus-host responses after intestinal transplantation. Study findings and constraints: Within the allografts of patients who had graft-donor T cell macrochimerism, graft-versus-host to host-versus-graft clonal ratios were high.

Deletions cut 0 bases from V and 4 bases from J, with 13 bases between. CDR3 length: 16 amino acids. From germline, CDR1 is SGHRS and CDR2 YFSETQ. Concerning this clone: Antigen unknown.

Some clones are missing from TCRdb's copy, which holds only in-frame ones; the method was immunoSEQ multiplex PCR. This sample has under 45,000 clones, with just over 90% found just once. The specimen comprised PBMCs, sampled approximately 700 days after intestinal transplantation. The receptor was derived from a human patient who received an intestinal transplant, so some T cells may come from the graft donor. This chain links TRBV5-1 with TRBJ2-2; D perhaps matches TRBD1 (5 bases). The CDR3 DNA follows: TGCGCCAGCAGCTTGGTAGCCAGGGTCGGCACCGGGGAGCTGTTTTTT. It codes for CASSLVARVGTGELFF.